This TCR beta chain was sequenced in a study of control samples from healthy donors and cancer patients (dated by TCRdb to the early 2020s). Libraries were constructed by the immunoSEQ multiplex PCR assay. The source is immuneACCESS, and TCRdb retained only in-frame sequences with V and J called. Part of the clones is not carried over; for the studies checked, unresolved V genes explain less than half of this, and the remainder is unexplained. For this sample there are 150,000 to 200,000 clones; 90% to 95% appear just once. Jointly, the top ten make up roughly 0.64% of the sample. V is pared back by 4 bases and J by 7 bases, with 15 bases lying between the germline termini. As encoded in the germline V gene, CDR1 is SGDLS while CDR2 is YYNGEE. Its CDR3 holds 13 amino acids, cysteine through phenylalanine. The only DNA kept is the CDR3, 39 bases in frame from the first base. As to this clone: No antigen is known for it. The input lacks base qualities; no much larger clone sits a single base away.

The material sequenced was blood. The rearrangement joined TRBV9 to TRBJ2-7; the D gene is unclear. This clonotype was sampled from a woman in her thirties in good health. The CDR3 reads as follows: CASSPGGRREQYF. In nucleotides, the sequence is TGTGCCAGCAGCCCCGGTGGCCGACGGGAGCAGTACTTC. The CDR3 plus the reference TRBV9 and TRBJ2-7 genes for the other parts give the full variable domain: DSGVTQTPKHLITATGQRVTLRCSPRSGDLSVYWYQQSLDQGLQFLIQYYNGEERAKGNILERFSAQQFPDLHSELNLSSLELGDSALYFCASSPGGRREQYFGPGTRLTVT.